One and the same sample provided the 20 T cell receptor beta chains below, sequenced in a study of early T cells in non-severe SARS-CoV-2 infection. A single record per CDR3 protein comes from TCRdb applying MiXCR to the 5' RACE reads. The table includes fewer than 60,000 distinct CDR3 sequences, around 10% detected once. Sequenced sample: whole blood. These receptors were obtained from an adult who was a healthcare worker with PCR-confirmed SARS-CoV-2 infection or an uninfected control (not recorded which).

This clonotype was picked up a small number of times. V usage is TRBV6-5 and J usage is TRBJ1-2, with D unclear. Trimming cost V 6 bases and J 3 bases, with 17 bases left between them. The germline CDR1 and CDR2 sequences are MNHEY and SVGAGI. The CDR3 totals 15 residues. CDR3 amino acids: CASSPPGQGYYGYTF. The CDR3 DNA follows: TGTGCCAGCAGCCCACCCGGCCAAGGTTACTATGGCTACACCTTC.

This clonotype occurred a few times. The chain joins TRBV20-1 to TRBJ2-3; no reliable D call. The V end was cut by 5 bases, the J end by 4 bases, with 7 bases between. Germline CDR1 and CDR2: DFQATT and SNEGSKA (reference sequence). The length of the CDR3 is 11 residues. CDR3 region: CSAPVSDTQYF. The CDR3 DNA reads as TGCAGTGCTCCTGTGTCAGATACGCAGTATTTT.

This clonotype showed up many times. The chain joins TRBV4-3 to TRBJ2-7; D possibly uses TRBD1 or TRBD2 (5 bases each). The germline V and J ends were trimmed by 0 bases and 6 bases, with 15 bases remaining between them. The CDR3 loop spans 15 amino acids. Looked up from germline, CDR1 is LGHNA and CDR2 is YSLEER. The CDR3 protein is CASSQDRGEWAEQYF. The CDR3 nucleotides are TGCGCCAGCAGCCAAGACCGGGGCGAGTGGGCCGAGCAGTACTTC.

This clonotype was counted many times. The rearrangement uses TRBV3-1 and TRBJ2-3; D unclear. Germline values: CDR1 LGHDT, CDR2 YNNKEL (reference sequence). The V gene lost 1 base and the J gene lost 8 bases, with 7 bases spanning the gap. The CDR3 runs to 12 residues. DNA of the CDR3: TGTGCCAGCAGCCAAGTAGACGGTACGCAGTATTTT. Its protein is CASSQVDGTQYF.

This clonotype was detected many times. The rearrangement links TRBV3-1 to TRBJ1-2; D perhaps matches TRBD1 (5 bases). Trimming left V 3 bases short and J 6 bases short, with 14 bases between. Germline V gene lookup returns CDR1 LGHDT and CDR2 YNNKEL (reference sequence). The length of the CDR3 is 14 residues. The CDR3 DNA reads TGTGCCAGCAGCCAGACCAGGGAATCGGATGGCTACACCTTC. Encoded protein: CASSQTRESDGYTF.

This clonotype was counted many times. The chain uses TRBV7-2 and TRBJ1-1; D is perhaps TRBD1 (6 bases). Germline V gives CDR1 SGHTA, CDR2 FQGNSA. V dropped 5 bases and J dropped 12 bases, with 16 bases sitting between them. The CDR3 sequence is 12 residues long. CDR3 nucleotides: TGTGCCAGCAGCCCGGACAGAACCCTGACTTTCTTT. Its protein is CASSPDRTLTFF.

This clonotype was counted at least ten times. CDR3 bases: TGTGCCAGCAGGCAAGACAGGGACCGGAATGAGCAGTTCTTC. Translation: CASRQDRDRNEQFF. This rearrangement joins TRBV6-5 to TRBJ2-1, with 7 positions matching TRBD1. The CDR3 consists of 14 residues. The V and J ends lost 6 bases and 7 bases, in that order; junction bases with no gene match: 9. Per germline, CDR1 MNHEY and CDR2 SVGAGI.

This clonotype was seen at least ten times. The chain employs TRBV4-2 and TRBJ1-5, with D possibly TRBD1 on 5 matching bases. Between the trimmed V and J ends, which lost 4 bases and 4 bases, there was a span of 11 bases. Germline lookup yields CDR1 LGHNA and CDR2 YNFKEQ. The CDR3 has 14 residues. CDR3 DNA: TGTGCCAGCAGCCTAGCAGGGATGAATCAGCCCCAGCATTTT. Translated, it gives CASSLAGMNQPQHF.

The CDR3 here is CSAGQGEQFF. CDR3 bases: TGCAGCGCGGGACAGGGGGAGCAGTTCTTC. V gene TRBV29-1 combines with J gene TRBJ2-1; 10 positions match TRBD1. This CDR3 spans 10 amino acids. V dropped 7 bases and J dropped 10; count of bases not matched to a gene: 1. From germline, CDR1 is SQVTM and CDR2 ANQGSEA.

This clonotype has at least ten counts. The chain links TRBV4-2 to TRBJ2-7, with 7 bases aligning to TRBD1. V was clipped by 3 bases and J by 6 bases; unmatched bases: 20. Germline CDR1 and CDR2: LGHNA and YNFKEQ. The CDR3 spans 18 residues. The CDR3 loop reads CASSHPRTTGQPRTEQYF. The CDR3, as DNA: TGTGCCAGCAGCCACCCTCGAACTACGGGACAGCCGCGAACCGAGCAGTACTTC.

This clonotype was found many times. The chain is built from TRBV11-2 and TRBJ2-1; TRBD1 might be the D (5 bases). The germline CDR1 and CDR2 sequences are SGHAT and FQNNGV. V was cut by 3 bases and J by 0 bases, with 15 bases left in between. There are 17 residues in the CDR3. The CDR3 spells CASSFARGQFSYNEQFF. The CDR3 DNA follows: TGTGCCAGCAGCTTTGCGCGCGGACAATTCTCCTACAATGAGCAGTTCTTC.

This clonotype was recorded at least ten times. CDR3 sequence (DNA): TGTGCCAGCAGCCCCGCGTATACGCAGTATTTT. Encoded protein: CASSPAYTQYF. The chain links TRBV5-8 to TRBJ2-3; D is uncertain. From germline, CDR1 is SGHTS and CDR2 YDEGEE. V was cut by 4 bases and J by 7 bases, with 7 bases left in between. This CDR3 is built from 11 residues.

The chain has TRBV28 and TRBJ2-2; D uncertain. V dropped 8 bases and J dropped 3 bases, with 7 bases sitting between them. The CDR3 loop spans 12 amino acids. In germline, CDR1 is MDHEN, CDR2 SYDVKM. DNA for the CDR3: TGTGCCAGCCCGGGCGACACCGGGGAGCTGTTTTTT. Translated: CASPGDTGELFF.

This clonotype was seen ten or more times. This chain joins TRBV7-2 and TRBJ2-7; 9 positions agree with TRBD1. Trimming removed 0 bases from V and 6 bases from J; junction bases left unmatched: 3. This CDR3 spans 14 amino acids. Germline V lookup: CDR1 SGHTA, CDR2 FQGNSA. CDR3 region: CASSLAGTGPEQYF. CDR3 DNA: TGTGCCAGCAGCTTAGCGGGGACAGGGCCCGAGCAGTACTTC.

This clonotype has a count of ten or more. V gene TRBV29-1 combines with J gene TRBJ2-1; D unclear. The CDR3 sequence is 13 residues long. CDR1 is SQVTM and CDR2 is ANQGSEA in the germline V gene. Trimming left V 4 bases short and J 9 bases short, with 16 bases between. Here the CDR3 DNA reads TGCAGCGTTGGATTGGGTCGCGCTCGTGAGCAGTTCTTC. As protein: CSVGLGRAREQFF.

This clonotype was detected many times. V gene TRBV7-9 combines with J gene TRBJ2-7; D perhaps matches TRBD2 (5 bases). V was trimmed by 1 base and J by 6 bases, leaving 10 bases between them. CDR3 size: 13 residues. The germline gives CDR1 SEHNR, CDR2 FQNEAQ (reference sequence). Here the CDR3 DNA reads TGTGCCAGCAGCTTAGTTACGGCGGGCGAGCAGTACTTC. Translated, it gives CASSLVTAGEQYF.

This clonotype has ten or more counts. The J gene is TRBJ1-1, the V gene TRBV10-2, with D perhaps TRBD1 (5 bases). The CDR3 has 13 residues. Germline V gene sequence: CDR1 WSHSY, CDR2 SAAADI. V shed 7 bases and J shed 4 bases, with 13 bases lying between them. This CDR3 is CASIENGGTEAFF. The CDR3 nucleotides are TGCGCCAGCATCGAGAACGGGGGCACTGAAGCTTTCTTT.

This clonotype has ten or more counts. This chain links TRBV7-8 with TRBJ2-1; tentatively, D is TRBD1 or TRBD2 (6 bases each). Germline V gene data show CDR1 as SGHVS and CDR2 as FQNEAQ. The CDR3 extends over 17 amino acids. The V end was cut by 6 bases, the J end by 8 bases, with 26 bases between. CDR3 bases: TGTGCCAGCAGTTACGCGACCAGCCCCGGGGGCGGGGATGAGCAGTTCTTC. Amino acids: CASSYATSPGGGDEQFF.

This clonotype occurred a few times. This chain joins TRBV6-2 or TRBV6-3 and TRBJ2-7; D assignment may be TRBD1 or TRBD2 (5 bases each). This CDR3 contains 15 residues. V was clipped by 6 bases and J by 3 bases, with 18 bases between them. Germline assignment: CDR1 MNHEY and CDR2 SVGEGT. CDR3 nucleotides: TGTGCCAGCAGCCCCCGGGACGCTCAGAACTACGAGCAGTACTTC. It translates to CASSPRDAQNYEQYF.

This clonotype was detected ten times or more. The chain is built from TRBV20-1 and TRBJ2-4; maybe TRBD1 (5 bases). Trimming removed 0 bases at V and 10 bases at J, with 13 bases between. The CDR3 covers 13 residues. The germline V gene encodes CDR1 DFQATT and CDR2 SNEGSKA (reference sequence). The CDR3 protein is CSARDAGSWIQYF. In nucleotides, the CDR3 is TGCAGTGCTAGAGATGCAGGGTCCTGGATTCAGTACTTC.